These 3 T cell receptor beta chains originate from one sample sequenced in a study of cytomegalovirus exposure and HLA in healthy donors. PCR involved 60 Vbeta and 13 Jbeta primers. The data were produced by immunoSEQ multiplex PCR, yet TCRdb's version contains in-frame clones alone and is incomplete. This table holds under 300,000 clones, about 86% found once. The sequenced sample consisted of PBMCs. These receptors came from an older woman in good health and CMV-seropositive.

CDR3 sequence (DNA): TGTGCCAGCACCTCACTAGCCTTAGAGCAGTACTTC. Translation gives CASTSLALEQYF. V and J are TRBV2 and TRBJ2-7, with D tentatively TRBD2 (6 bases). Germline CDR1 and CDR2: SNHLY and FYNNEI. Deletions cut 7 bases from V and 7 bases from J, with 14 bases between. The CDR3 runs 12 residues.

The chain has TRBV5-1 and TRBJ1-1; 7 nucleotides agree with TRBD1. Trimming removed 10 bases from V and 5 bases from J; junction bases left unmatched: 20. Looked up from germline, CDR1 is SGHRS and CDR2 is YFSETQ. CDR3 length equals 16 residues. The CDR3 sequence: CASQPGGSVPKTEAFF. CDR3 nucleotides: TGCGCCTCCCAGCCAGGGGGATCGGTTCCTAAAACTGAAGCTTTCTTT.

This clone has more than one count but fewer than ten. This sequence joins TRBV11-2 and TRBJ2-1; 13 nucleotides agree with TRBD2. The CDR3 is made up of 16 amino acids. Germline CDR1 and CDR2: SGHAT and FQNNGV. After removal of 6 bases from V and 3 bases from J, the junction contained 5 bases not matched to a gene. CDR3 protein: CASRTTSGRDYNEQFF. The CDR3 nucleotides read TGTGCCAGCAGAACCACTAGCGGGAGGGACTACAATGAGCAGTTCTTC. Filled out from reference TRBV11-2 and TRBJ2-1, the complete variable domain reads EAGVAQSPRYKIIEKRQSVAFWCNPISGHATLYWYQQILGQGPKLLIQFQNNGVVDDSQLPKDRFSAERLKGVDSTLKIQPAKLEDSAVYLCASRTTSGRDYNEQFFGPGTRLTVL.